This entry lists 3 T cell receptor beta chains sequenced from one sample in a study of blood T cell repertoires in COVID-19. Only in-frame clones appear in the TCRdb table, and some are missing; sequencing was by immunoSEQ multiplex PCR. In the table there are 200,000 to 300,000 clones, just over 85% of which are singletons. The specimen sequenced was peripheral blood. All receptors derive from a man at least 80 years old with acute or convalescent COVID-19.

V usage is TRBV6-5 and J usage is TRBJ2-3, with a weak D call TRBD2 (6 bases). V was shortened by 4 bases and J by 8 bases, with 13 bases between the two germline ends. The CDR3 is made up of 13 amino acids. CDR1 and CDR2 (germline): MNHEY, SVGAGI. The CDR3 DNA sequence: TGTGCCAGCAGTTGGAGGGTTGAGGCTACGCAGTATTTT. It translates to CASSWRVEATQYF.

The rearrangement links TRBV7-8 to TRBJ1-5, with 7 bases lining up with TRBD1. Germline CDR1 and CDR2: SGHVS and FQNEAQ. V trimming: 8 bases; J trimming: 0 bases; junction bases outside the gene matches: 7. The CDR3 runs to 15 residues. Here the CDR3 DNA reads TGTGCCAGCGTGCCAGGGGGGCCTAGCAATCAGCCCCAGCATTTT. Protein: CASVPGGPSNQPQHF.

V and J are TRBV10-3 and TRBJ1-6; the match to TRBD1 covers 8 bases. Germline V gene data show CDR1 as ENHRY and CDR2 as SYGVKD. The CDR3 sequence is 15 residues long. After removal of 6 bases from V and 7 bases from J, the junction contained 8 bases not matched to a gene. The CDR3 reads CAIRDGQGRNSPLHF. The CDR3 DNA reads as TGTGCCATCAGAGACGGACAGGGTCGGAATTCACCCCTCCACTTT.